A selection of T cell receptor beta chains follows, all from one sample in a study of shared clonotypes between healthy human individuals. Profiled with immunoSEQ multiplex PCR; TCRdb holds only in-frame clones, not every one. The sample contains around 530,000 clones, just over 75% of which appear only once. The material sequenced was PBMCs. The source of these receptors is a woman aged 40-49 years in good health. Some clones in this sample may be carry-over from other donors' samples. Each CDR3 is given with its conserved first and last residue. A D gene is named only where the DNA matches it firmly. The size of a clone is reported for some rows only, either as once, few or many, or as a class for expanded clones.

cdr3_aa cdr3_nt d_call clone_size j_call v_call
CAISESGGRAVNEQYF TGTGCCATCAGTGAGTCGGGCGGGAGGGCCGTCAACGAGCAGTACTTC TRBD2 NA TRBJ2-7 TRBV10-3
CASNRRLQGTDTQYF TGTGCCAGTAACCGAAGACTACAAGGCACAGATACGCAGTATTTT NA once TRBJ2-3 TRBV19
CASSFQGNYEQYF TGCGCCAGCAGCTTCCAGGGGAACTACGAGCAGTACTTC NA NA TRBJ2-7 TRBV5-1
CASSTGQGQETQYF TGTGCCAGCAGCACGGGACAGGGGCAAGAGACCCAGTACTTC TRBD1 NA TRBJ2-5 TRBV5-8
CASTASGSTDTQYF TGCGCCAGCACCGCTAGCGGGAGCACAGATACGCAGTATTTT TRBD2 NA TRBJ2-3 TRBV5-1
CASREITPGGRAYEQYF TGCGCCAGCAGAGAAATCACTCCGGGGGGCAGAGCCTACGAGCAGTACTTC NA NA TRBJ2-7 TRBV7-4
CASSLLTDTQYF TGTGCCAGCAGCTTGCTAACAGATACGCAGTATTTT NA NA TRBJ2-3 TRBV5-6
CASSPGTSHEQYF TGTGCCAGCAGTCCGGGGACTAGCCACGAGCAGTACTTC TRBD2 NA TRBJ2-7 TRBV28
CASSFSGRAWDEQFF TGTGCCAGCAGCTTTAGCGGGAGGGCCTGGGATGAGCAGTTCTTC TRBD2 few TRBJ2-1 TRBV5-4
CASSFQYTDTQYF TGTGCCAGCAGTTTTCAGTACACAGATACGCAGTATTTT NA NA TRBJ2-3 TRBV27
CASSPDPHSSGANVLTF TGTGCCAGTAGTCCGGATCCTCATTCCTCTGGGGCCAACGTCCTGACTTTC NA NA TRBJ2-6 TRBV19
CASSPGGGDEQYF TGTGCCAGCTCACCAGGAGGGGGTGACGAGCAGTACTTC NA NA TRBJ2-7 TRBV18
CASSAPGGHEQYF TGTGCCAGCAGCGCCCCCGGAGGCCACGAGCAGTACTTC NA NA TRBJ2-7 TRBV28